The clone carrying this T cell receptor (beta chain) has only a few counts. The antigen is unknown. At one boundary the junction diverges from the germline segment, which might be a read error. Amplified TCR beta CDR3 regions came from RNA transcripts. First-round RT-PCR targeting the TCR CDR3 was performed with the HTBI primer set. Using its own MiXCR run on the multiplex PCR reads, TCRdb lists one record per CDR3 protein. This sample carries hundreds of thousands of distinct CDR3 sequences, roughly 20% of them seen once, and the ten largest clones take 34%. These data are taken from a study of T cells in Graves' hyperthyroidism and ophthalmopathy. Germline V gives CDR1 MGHRA, CDR2 YSYEKL. The CDR3 sequence is 14 residues long. Regarding the study as a whole: Blood samples included most of the expanded thyroid clonotypes exceeding 0.001. Ophthalmopathy, as predicted by the model, came a median roughly 6.3 months after the prediction. Stable hyperthyroidism was separated from ophthalmopathy by a model based on 13 V-J features.

Exclusion of patients followed from uncontrolled infection, other autoimmune disease, pregnancy or lactation. Sequencing was carried out using blood. The genes are TRBV4-1 and TRBJ1-1; no definite D call. The receptor was derived from a man aged 25-45 years with Graves' ophthalmopathy. The CDR3 bases are TGCGCCGGCAGCCAAAACGGGGTGAGCACTGAAGCTTTCTTT. Its translation: CAGSQNGVSTEAFF.